This record covers a single TCR beta chain. What it binds is not known. This sample was taken from a study of early T cells in non-severe SARS-CoV-2 infection. Study-level results: Matches to VDJdb favored anti-spike CD8 responses and missed private and CD4 specificities.

One entry per CDR3 protein, called by TCRdb with MiXCR from the 5' RACE reads. The table shows more than 20,000 distinct CDR3 sequences, with around 4% occurring only once. The germline V gene encodes CDR1 SGHVS and CDR2 FQNEAQ. The CDR3 is 16 residues long. Trimming took off 5 bases at V and 1 base at J, with 16 bases between the two ends. This sequence joins TRBV7-8 and TRBJ2-3; no clear D. This TCR was sampled from an adult who was a healthcare worker with PCR-confirmed SARS-CoV-2 infection or an uninfected control (not recorded which). The sample consisted of whole blood. The CDR3 bases are TGTGCCAGCAGCCGAAGTGTAATCTTTGGCACAGATACGCAGTATTTT. This codes for CASSRSVIFGTDTQYF.